This TCR beta chain comes out of a study of T cell responses to AZD1222 COVID-19 vaccine. Study observations and caveats: Spike-wide vaccine-associated CD4 TCRs dominated at 160-218 and 743-854.

The CDR3 runs to 15 residues. In germline, CDR1 is ENHRY, CDR2 SYGVKD. Trimming left V 0 bases short and J 4 bases short, with 10 bases between. Concerning this clone: The target antigen is unknown.

Here immunoSEQ multiplex PCR was the method, and the copy in TCRdb shows in-frame clones only, minus some. The data show under 200,000 clones, around 92% seen once. The V and J genes are TRBV10-3 and TRBJ1-5; possible D gene TRBD1, 6 bases. Sequenced here: peripheral blood, sampled on day 0 of AZD1222 vaccination. The clonotype comes from an adult in good health. CDR3 loop: CAISESGGGNQPQHF. CDR3 nucleotides: TGTGCCATCAGTGAGTCGGGAGGGGGGAATCAGCCCCAGCATTTT.